These 23 T cell receptor beta chains share one sample of origin, sequenced in a study of T cell repertoires in cytomegalovirus infection. TCRdb recomputed calls from the reads with MiXCR, one row per CDR3 protein. The repertoire has some 440,000 distinct CDR3 sequences, about 33% of them found once; the top ten carry around 15%. Sequenced input: PBMCs. The receptors shown here come from a human donor in good health (CMV status not recorded). Some clones in this sample may be carry-over from other donors' samples.

This clonotype was seen many times. The chain has TRBV27 and TRBJ2-7; D is unresolved. Germline CDR1 and CDR2: MNHEY and SMNVEV (reference sequence). Between the trimmed V and J ends, which lost 5 bases and 0 bases, there was a span of 5 bases. CDR3 size: 12 residues. The CDR3 nucleotides are TGTGCCAGCAGTAATACCTCCTACGAGCAGTACTTC. Its protein product is CASSNTSYEQYF.

This clonotype has at least ten counts. The chain links TRBV6-1 to TRBJ1-2, with a weak D call TRBD1 (6 bases). CDR3 length equals 16 residues. Deletions cut 0 bases from V and 5 bases from J, with 16 bases between. Per germline, CDR1 MNHNS and CDR2 SASEGT. CDR3 coding DNA: TGTGCCAGCAGTGAAGCGCAGAGACAGGCGAGATATGGCTACACCTTC. It yields the protein CASSEAQRQARYGYTF.

This clonotype came up once. This sequence joins TRBV6-1 and TRBJ2-7; possible D gene TRBD1, 6 bases. Looked up from germline, CDR1 is MNHNS and CDR2 is SASEGT. The CDR3 runs 13 residues. Trimming pared 7 bases from V and 12 bases from J, leaving 22 bases between. The CDR3 spells CASTLGTPSTLYF. The CDR3 nucleotides read TGTGCCAGCACCCTCGGGACACCGTCTACGTTGTACTTC.

Turning to this clonotype: The junction does not match germline at one end; this may be a read error. The CDR3 nucleotides are TGCGCCAGCAGCCAAGCGTTCCCGAGCTACGAGCAGTCATTC. Protein sequence: CASSQAFPSYEQSF. The rearrangement uses TRBV4-3 and TRBJ2-7; no clear D. Germline CDR1 LGHNA, CDR2 YSLEER. CDR3 length equals 14 residues.

This rearrangement joins TRBV28 to TRBJ1-1, with a possible D match to TRBD1 (6 bases). Germline V gene lookup returns CDR1 MDHEN and CDR2 SYDVKM. V was trimmed by 6 bases and J by 6 bases, leaving 17 bases between them. The CDR3 sequence is 14 residues long. The CDR3 DNA reads as TGTGCCAGCAGACCCGGGACAAGGGTTCCTGAAGCTTTCTTT. This encodes CASRPGTRVPEAFF.

This clonotype was seen a handful of times. This chain connects TRBV7-8 to TRBJ1-2, with D hard to call. Trimming cost V 5 bases and J 8 bases, with 9 bases left between them. Germline loops: CDR1 SGHVS, CDR2 FQNEAQ. The CDR3 runs 11 residues. CDR3 DNA sequence: TGTGCCAGCAGCGACCAGTACGGCTACACCTTC. It yields the protein CASSDQYGYTF.

The rearrangement uses TRBV7-3 and TRBJ1-1; D perhaps matches TRBD1 (5 bases). In germline, CDR1 is SGHTA, CDR2 FQGTGA. This CDR3 spans 16 amino acids. The V end lost 5 bases, the J end lost 1 base, and 17 bases lay between the germline ends. The CDR3: CASSPDFRGTNTEAFF. Written as DNA, the CDR3 is TGTGCCAGCAGCCCTGATTTCCGAGGGACGAACACTGAAGCTTTCTTT.

Remarks on this clonotype: One base away lies a much larger clone, so this may be a sequencing read error. This rearrangement joins TRBV7-2 to TRBJ1-1, with 7 bases fitting TRBD1. The length of the CDR3 is 15 residues. Per germline, CDR1 SGHTA and CDR2 FQGNSA. CDR3 DNA: TGTTCCAGCAGCACAGCCGGGACAGCTCTCACTGAAGCTTTCTTT. It yields the protein CSSSTAGTALTEAFF.

The CDR3 protein is CASSYEAGADTGELFF. The DNA of the CDR3 is TGTGCCAGCAGTTACGAGGCAGGGGCCGACACCGGGGAGCTGTTTTTT. The genes are TRBV6-5 and TRBJ2-2; maybe TRBD1 (6 bases). The CDR3 has 16 residues. CDR1 and CDR2 from the germline V gene are MNHEY and SVGAGI. The germline V and J ends were trimmed by 2 bases and 3 bases, with 13 bases remaining between them.

A few counts support this clonotype. V usage is TRBV20-1 and J usage is TRBJ2-1; TRBD1 agrees at 10 bases. The CDR3 is 15 residues long. Losses at the gene ends were 6 bases for V and 7 bases for J; bases not matched to a gene: 12. Germline CDR1 and CDR2: DFQATT and SNEGSKA (reference sequence). DNA of the CDR3: TGCAGTGCCCAGAACCGACAGGGGGCTTTTAATGAGCAGTTCTTC. Protein: CSAQNRQGAFNEQFF.

This clonotype was seen a few times. The V and J genes are TRBV12-5 and TRBJ2-1; perhaps TRBD2 as D (5 bases). From germline, CDR1 is LGHNT and CDR2 FRNRAP. The CDR3 is 12 residues long. V gave up 5 bases and J gave up 3 bases, with 5 bases separating them. Here the CDR3 reads CASGRDYNEQFF. DNA of the CDR3: TGTGCTAGTGGTCGGGACTACAATGAGCAGTTCTTC.

Notes on this clonotype: One end of the junction varies from germline; a read error may be responsible. The CDR3 nucleotides read TGTGCCATCAGCTTTGGTTCGGCAGCTTTTAATGAAAAACTGTTTTTT. It is translated as CAISFGSAAFNEKLFF. The rearrangement uses TRBV7-2 and TRBJ1-4; D remains ambiguous. The CDR3 runs 16 residues. Germline lookup yields CDR1 SGHTA and CDR2 FQGNSA.

J is TRBJ1-2 and V is TRBV19; D unresolved. Germline V lookup: CDR1 LNHDA, CDR2 SQIVND (reference sequence). Trimming shortened V by 1 base and J by 0 bases, and 15 bases separated the two germline ends. The CDR3 is made up of 17 amino acids. The CDR3 region is CASSIGWTGSPNYGYTF. The CDR3 region has the DNA TGTGCCAGTAGTATAGGATGGACGGGCTCGCCTAACTATGGCTACACCTTC.

This clonotype has at least ten counts. The V call is TRBV7-2, the J call TRBJ2-3, with 11 bases aligning to TRBD2. V lost 1 base and J lost 3; bases outside the gene matches: 6. The V gene's germline CDR1 is SGHTA and CDR2 FQGNSA. CDR3 length: 17 residues. The CDR3: CASSLGRLAGGTDTQYF. The CDR3 DNA reads as TGTGCCAGCAGCTTAGGTCGGCTAGCGGGGGGTACAGATACGCAGTATTTT.

This clonotype has more than one count but fewer than ten. Here the CDR3 reads CSARVRGAYNSPLHF. The CDR3 region has the DNA TGCAGTGCTAGAGTGAGGGGTGCCTATAATTCACCCCTCCACTTT. The rearrangement joins TRBV20-1 to TRBJ1-6; possible D gene TRBD1, 5 bases. Per germline, CDR1 DFQATT and CDR2 SNEGSKA (reference sequence). The V end lost 1 base, the J end lost 2 bases, and 9 bases lay between the germline ends. The CDR3 is 15 amino acids.

This clonotype was recorded a few times. V is TRBV7-6 and J is TRBJ2-5; 11 bases map to TRBD2. The CDR3 sequence is 15 residues long. The V segment lost 5 bases and the J segment 2 bases; nucleotides outside the gene matches: 4. In germline, CDR1 is SGHVS, CDR2 FNYEAQ. CDR3 sequence reads: CASSRGTSGQETQYF. In DNA, the CDR3 is TGTGCCAGCAGCCGCGGGACTAGCGGACAAGAGACCCAGTACTTC.

Comments on this clonotype: Being one base from a much bigger clone, this may be a read error. This sequence joins TRBV7-2 and TRBJ2-5; D possibly corresponds to TRBD1 (5 bases). Germline V gene data show CDR1 as SGHTA and CDR2 as FQGNSA. The length of the CDR3 is 13 residues. The CDR3 sequence is CANSARAWETQYF. CDR3 sequence (DNA): TGTGCCAACAGCGCCAGGGCATGGGAGACCCAGTACTTC.

Turning to this clonotype: This may stem from a read error, because a much larger clone lies one nucleotide away. The rearrangement uses TRBV7-2 and TRBJ2-7; D ambiguous. Per the germline V gene, CDR1 is SGHTA and CDR2 is FQGNSA. The germline V and J ends were trimmed by 1 base and 0 bases, with 13 bases remaining between them. CDR3 length: 16 amino acids. The CDR3: CASSLVGQVRSYEQYF. In nucleotides, the CDR3 is TGTGCCAGCAGCTTAGTTGGCCAGGTCCGCTCCTACGAGCAGTACTTC.

V is TRBV11-2 and J is TRBJ2-1; 9 bases map to TRBD1. Trimming at V came to 6 bases and at J to 4 bases, leaving 13 bases not matched to a gene. CDR1 SGHAT and CDR2 FQNNGV come from the germline V gene. CDR3 length: 17 amino acids. The CDR3 spells CASSSNRGPHVYNEQFF. DNA for the CDR3: TGTGCCAGCAGTTCTAACAGGGGGCCCCATGTTTACAATGAGCAGTTCTTC.

This chain connects TRBV3-1 to TRBJ1-1; 8 bases agree with TRBD1. V was clipped by 4 bases and J by 0 bases; unmatched bases: 10. Germline V gene lookup returns CDR1 LGHDT and CDR2 YNNKEL (reference sequence). The length of the CDR3 is 17 residues. CDR3 protein: CASSPRPGTGLNTEAFF. CDR3 nucleotide sequence: TGTGCCAGCAGCCCGCGTCCCGGGACAGGCCTGAACACTGAAGCTTTCTTT.

This clonotype was found a few times. This chain uses TRBV10-3 with TRBJ2-3; 13 bases align to TRBD2. V lost 2 bases and J lost 2; bases outside the gene matches: 1. The germline CDR1 and CDR2 sequences are ENHRY and SYGVKD. The CDR3 is made up of 16 amino acids. The CDR3 nucleotides are TGTGCCATCAGTGAGGGACTAGCGGGGGACACAGATACGCAGTATTTT. Protein: CAISEGLAGDTDTQYF.

The gene calls are TRBV5-1 and TRBJ2-3; 9 bases match TRBD1. Germline assignment: CDR1 SGHRS and CDR2 YFSETQ. V lost 4 bases to trimming and J lost 3 bases; unmatched junction nucleotides: 6. This CDR3 is built from 15 residues. CDR3 nucleotide sequence: TGCGCCAGCAGCCCCGGGACAGGGTTTACAGATACGCAGTATTTT. Translating gives CASSPGTGFTDTQYF.

This rearrangement joins TRBV6-6 to TRBJ1-6; weak D call: TRBD1 (5 bases). The CDR3 runs 13 residues. Germline lookup yields CDR1 MNHNY and CDR2 SVGAGI (reference sequence). Trimming left V 5 bases short and J 9 bases short, with 11 bases between. The CDR3 sequence: CASSPRGGSPLHF. CDR3 DNA sequence: TGTGCCAGCAGTCCCCGGGGGGGTTCACCCCTCCACTTT.